Listed below are T cell receptor beta chains from one sample, sequenced in a study of T cell responses to AZD1222 COVID-19 vaccine. This table comes from immunoSEQ multiplex PCR, and its TCRdb copy is limited to in-frame clones, with some not included. The sample carries 90,000 to 120,000 clones, about 90% recorded once. Sequencing was performed on peripheral blood, taken on day 0 of AZD1222 vaccination. These receptors were collected from an adult in good health. CDR3s include the opening cysteine and the closing phenylalanine or tryptophan. The D gene is left open where the match is weak. Clone size, where shown, is once, few, many, or a class for clones that have expanded.

TRBJ1-2 | - | TRBV24-1 | - | CATSDSFAGFQANYGYTF | TGTGCCACCAGTGATTCCTTTGCGGGGTTCCAAGCTAACTATGGCTACACCTTC
TRBJ1-5 | - | TRBV3-1/TRBV3-2 | - | CASSQVGNRPQHF | TGTGCCAGCAGCCAAGTAGGAAATAGGCCCCAGCATTTT
TRBJ2-5 | - | TRBV3-1/TRBV3-2 | - | CASSQEEETQYF | TGTGCCAGCAGCCAAGAAGAGGAGACCCAGTACTTC
TRBJ2-3 | - | TRBV13 | TRBD2 | CASSPGGADYSTDTQYF | TGTGCCAGCAGCCCGGGGGGGGCGGACTATAGCACAGATACGCAGTATTTT
TRBJ1-2 | - | TRBV6-2/TRBV6-3 | - | CASSYKVPGRSLNYGYTF | TGTGCCAGCAGTTACAAGGTCCCAGGAAGATCCCTTAACTATGGCTACACCTTC
TRBJ2-3 | - | TRBV10-1 | - | CASSEGTITDTQYF | TGCGCCAGCAGTGAAGGGACGATAACAGATACGCAGTATTTT
TRBJ1-4 | - | TRBV6-6 | - | CASSYQETNEKLFF | TGTGCCAGCAGTTACCAGGAAACTAATGAAAAACTGTTTTTT
TRBJ1-1 | - | TRBV6-2/TRBV6-3 | - | CASSYWDNEAFF | TGTGCCAGCAGTTACTGGGACAATGAAGCTTTCTTT
TRBJ2-3 | - | TRBV24-1 | - | CATSDKAPGTQYF | TGTGCCACCAGTGATAAGGCCCCGGGTACGCAGTATTTT
TRBJ2-1 | - | TRBV27 | TRBD2 | CASRTLGAGDSEQFF | TGTGCCAGCAGGACCTTGGGAGCGGGAGATAGTGAGCAGTTCTTC
TRBJ1-1 | - | TRBV25-1 | TRBD1 | CASSEKGSWDSEAFF | TGTGCCAGCAGTGAAAAAGGGTCGTGGGACAGTGAAGCTTTCTTT
TRBJ2-2 | - | TRBV3-1/TRBV3-2 | - | CASSLFIPTGTGELFF | TGTGCCAGCAGCCTTTTCATCCCGACGGGGACCGGGGAGCTGTTTTTT
TRBJ2-7 | medium-sized | TRBV5-1 | - | CASSPSEVGSSYEQYF | TGCGCCAGCAGCCCCTCTGAAGTGGGAAGCTCCTACGAGCAGTACTTC